The 20 T cell receptor beta chains reported below all come from one sample, sequenced in a study of blood T cell repertoires in COVID-19. Clones were read by immunoSEQ multiplex PCR, and TCRdb kept only the in-frame ones, dropping some. Of approximately 82,000 clones in the sample, roughly 89% were seen once. The sample comprised peripheral blood. Receptors originate from a man between 70 and 80 years old with active or convalescent COVID-19.

The gene calls are TRBV28 and TRBJ1-1; D possibly corresponds to TRBD1 (6 bases). Deletions cut 7 bases from V and 4 bases from J, with 13 bases between. The germline V gene has CDR1 MDHEN and CDR2 SYDVKM. The CDR3 length is 13 residues. CDR3 DNA: TGTGCCAGCAACAGGGCCGGAGGCACTGAAGCTTTCTTT. Protein: CASNRAGGTEAFF.

The CDR3 is CASSPLAGGPGETQYF. The DNA of the CDR3 is TGTGCCAGCAGCCCTCTAGCGGGAGGGCCCGGGGAGACCCAGTACTTC. V gene TRBV3-1 (or the pseudogene TRBV3-2) combines with J gene TRBJ2-5; 12 bases align to TRBD2. The CDR3 loop spans 16 amino acids. The trim removed 4 bases at V and 5 bases at J, leaving 8 bases unmatched. CDR1 LGHDT and CDR2 YNNKEL come from the germline V gene (reference sequence).

This rearrangement joins TRBV7-2 to TRBJ1-1, with a weak D call TRBD1 (5 bases). V was pared by 5 bases and J by 3 bases, with 22 bases between. There are 17 residues in the CDR3. CDR1 and CDR2 from the germline V gene are SGHTA and FQGNSA. The CDR3 here is CASSPLITRTRDTEAFF. In DNA form, the CDR3 reads TGTGCCAGCAGCCCTTTGATAACCCGGACCAGGGACACTGAAGCTTTCTTT.

CDR3 loop: CASTLGRAGGSEQYF. CDR3 coding DNA: TGTGCCAGCACCCTGGGGCGGGCAGGGGGGAGTGAGCAGTACTTC. The gene calls are TRBV28 and TRBJ2-7; possibly TRBD1 for D (7 bases). Germline-derived CDR1 and CDR2 are MDHEN and SYDVKM. The CDR3 extends over 15 amino acids. Trimming shortened V by 7 bases and J by 7 bases, and 23 bases separated the two germline ends. The whole variable domain, filled in from reference TRBV28 and TRBJ2-7, reads DVKVTQSSRYLVKRTGEKVFLECVQDMDHENMFWYRQDPGLGLRLIYFSYDVKMKEKGDIPEGYSVSREKKERFSLILESASTNQTSMYLCASTLGRAGGSEQYFGPGTRLTVT.

The table lists this clone with a few counts. This sequence joins TRBV18 and TRBJ2-1; 13 nucleotides line up with TRBD2. This CDR3 region has 15 residues. V trimming: 4 bases; J trimming: 8 bases; junction bases outside the gene matches: 5. Germline values: CDR1 KGHSH, CDR2 LQKENI. The CDR3 DNA sequence: TGTGCCAGCTCACGGACTAGCGGGAGAGGTTATGAGCAGTTCTTC. It is translated as CASSRTSGRGYEQFF.

This sequence joins TRBV27 and TRBJ2-7, with TRBD1 identical over 11 bases. The V gene's germline CDR1 is MNHEY and CDR2 SMNVEV (reference sequence). CDR3 length: 13 amino acids. Germline trimming cut 4 bases from V and 4 bases from J; bases unmatched to any gene: 0. CDR3 coding DNA: TGTGCCAGCAGTTGGGACAGGGGGTACGAGCAGTACTTC. Translating it yields CASSWDRGYEQYF.

J is TRBJ2-5 and V is TRBV14; TRBD2 is a possible D gene (5 bases). CDR3 length: 14 amino acids. V lost 3 bases, J lost 3 bases, and 11 bases lay in between. Germline values: CDR1 SGHDN, CDR2 FVKESK. CDR3 in amino acids: CASSHFRREETQYF. The CDR3 bases are TGTGCCAGCAGCCATTTTCGGCGGGAAGAGACCCAGTACTTC.

The DNA for the CDR3 is TGTGGTTGTGTTAGCGGGGCTAACTATGGCTACACCTTC. It codes for CGCVSGANYGYTF. V gene TRBV28 combines with J gene TRBJ1-2; D ambiguous. Germline assignment: CDR1 MDHEN and CDR2 SYDVKM. The CDR3 is 13 amino acids.

The CDR3 nucleotides are TGTGCCAGCAGCTTATCAGGGGTTAGCACAGATACGCAGTATTTT. Protein sequence: CASSLSGVSTDTQYF. J is TRBJ2-3 and V is TRBV7-3, with D possibly being TRBD1 (6 bases). The CDR3 runs to 15 residues. Germline-derived CDR1 and CDR2 are SGHTA and FQGTGA. V was trimmed by 2 bases and J by 0 bases, leaving 9 bases between them.

This clone has just a few counts. V usage is TRBV7-2 and J usage is TRBJ1-3; TRBD1 is a possible D gene (5 bases). CDR1 SGHTA and CDR2 FQGNSA come from the germline V gene. The CDR3 length is 15 residues. Trimming stripped 5 bases from V and 3 bases from J, with 14 bases between. In nucleotides, the CDR3 is TGTGCCAGCAGCCTCTCCGGGGGGGTTGGAAACACCATATATTTT. Translated, it gives CASSLSGGVGNTIYF.

The rearrangement joins TRBV5-1 to TRBJ2-6; D remains ambiguous. V was clipped by 4 bases and J by 0 bases, with 11 bases between them. The germline gives CDR1 SGHRS, CDR2 YFSETQ. The CDR3 runs to 16 residues. The CDR3 DNA sequence: TGCGCCAGCAGCCCGGAAGGCGGCTCTGGGGCCAACGTCCTGACTTTC. Translating gives CASSPEGGSGANVLTF.

This clone was seen a few times. The rearrangement uses TRBV28 and TRBJ1-2, with 9 bases that match TRBD1. The CDR3 consists of 15 residues. J lost 5 bases, V lost 7 bases, and 11 bases had no gene match. Germline assignment: CDR1 MDHEN and CDR2 SYDVKM. CDR3 sequence reads: CASTTPKDRGYGYTF. DNA of the CDR3: TGTGCCAGCACGACCCCAAAAGACAGGGGGTATGGCTACACCTTC.

This CDR3 is CAISASGSNADTQYF. The CDR3 bases are TGTGCCATCAGTGCTAGCGGGAGTAACGCAGATACGCAGTATTTT. The chain links TRBV10-3 to TRBJ2-3, with 10 bases lining up with TRBD2. Losses at the gene ends were 4 bases for V and 4 bases for J; bases not matched to a gene: 5. This CDR3 is 15 amino acids long. Germline values: CDR1 ENHRY, CDR2 SYGVKD.

The chain uses TRBV15 and TRBJ1-5; 9 positions agree with TRBD1. Germline V gene sequence: CDR1 LNHNV, CDR2 YYDKDF (reference sequence). The CDR3 spans 13 residues. V lost 3 bases, J lost 7 bases, and 1 base stayed unmatched. The CDR3 coding sequence is TGTGCCACCAGCAGGGACAGGGGCCAGCCCCAGCATTTT. Translating gives CATSRDRGQPQHF.

This clone was counted a single time. J is TRBJ2-1 and V is TRBV5-1; 9 bases are shared with TRBD1. V shed 2 bases and J 1 base; nucleotides not matched to a gene: 4. The CDR3 runs to 16 residues. Germline V gene lookup returns CDR1 SGHRS and CDR2 YFSETQ. The CDR3 sequence is CASSFLQGASYNEQFF. The CDR3 DNA reads as TGCGCCAGCAGCTTCTTACAGGGGGCTTCCTACAATGAGCAGTTCTTC.

The genes are TRBV3-1 (or the pseudogene TRBV3-2) and TRBJ2-7, with D perhaps matching TRBD1 (5 bases). V was cut by 4 bases and J by 6 bases, with 19 bases left in between. Per the germline V gene, CDR1 is LGHDT and CDR2 is YNNKEL (reference sequence). The CDR3 covers 15 residues. CDR3 in DNA: TGTGCCAGCAGCCGAGGAGCAGGGTGGAGTGGCGAGCAGTACTTC. This codes for CASSRGAGWSGEQYF.

The chain carries TRBV19 and TRBJ1-1; D perhaps matches TRBD1 (5 bases). Germline V gene data show CDR1 as LNHDA and CDR2 as SQIVND (reference sequence). Trimming removed 7 bases at V and 0 bases at J, with 9 bases between. This CDR3 has 13 amino acids. CDR3 nucleotide sequence: TGTGCCAGTACTCCGACAGTGAACACTGAAGCTTTCTTT. Its protein is CASTPTVNTEAFF.

The chain employs TRBV6-2 or TRBV6-3 and TRBJ2-3; maybe TRBD2 (7 bases). Germline CDR1 is MNHEY and CDR2 is SVGEGT. With 4 bases removed from V and 7 bases from J, the gap between germline ends came to 15 bases. The CDR3 spans 14 residues. The CDR3, as DNA: TGTGCCAGCAGTTCCGGGGGGCTAGCGAATACGCAGTATTTT. This sequence encodes CASSSGGLANTQYF.

This rearrangement joins TRBV5-1 to TRBJ2-7, with 9 nucleotides matching TRBD2. Germline trimming cut 4 bases from V and 2 bases from J; bases unmatched to any gene: 7. Germline V gene lookup returns CDR1 SGHRS and CDR2 YFSETQ. The CDR3 spans 15 residues. CDR3 residues: CASSPGGTSTYEQYF. For the CDR3, the DNA is TGCGCCAGCAGCCCGGGGGGGACTAGCACCTACGAGCAGTACTTC.

The V gene is TRBV7-2, the J gene TRBJ2-1; 9 bases line up with TRBD1. The germline V gene encodes CDR1 SGHTA and CDR2 FQGNSA. The J segment lost 7 bases and the V segment lost 4 bases, leaving 11 bases of the junction unmatched. The CDR3 has 16 residues. The CDR3 DNA follows: TGTGCCAGCAGCTCGCTAGGGACAGGGAATACGAATGAGCAGTTCTTC. Translation gives CASSSLGTGNTNEQFF.